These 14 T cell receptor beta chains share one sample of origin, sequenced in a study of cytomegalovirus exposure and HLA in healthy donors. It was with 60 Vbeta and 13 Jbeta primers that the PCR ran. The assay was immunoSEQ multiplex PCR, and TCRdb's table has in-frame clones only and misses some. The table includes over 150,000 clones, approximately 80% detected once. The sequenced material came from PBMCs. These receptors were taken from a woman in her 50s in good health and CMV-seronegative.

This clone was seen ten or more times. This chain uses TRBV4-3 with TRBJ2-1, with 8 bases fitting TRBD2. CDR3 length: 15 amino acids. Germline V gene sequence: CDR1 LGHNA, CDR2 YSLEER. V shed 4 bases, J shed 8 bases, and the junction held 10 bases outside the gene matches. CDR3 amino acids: CASSPRPSGYDEQFF. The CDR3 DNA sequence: TGCGCCAGCAGCCCCCGACCTAGCGGGTATGATGAGCAGTTCTTC.

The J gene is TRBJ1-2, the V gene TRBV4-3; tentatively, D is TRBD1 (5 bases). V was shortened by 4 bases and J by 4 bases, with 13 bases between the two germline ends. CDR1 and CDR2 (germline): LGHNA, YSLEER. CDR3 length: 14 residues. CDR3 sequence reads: CASSPGHGGYGYTF. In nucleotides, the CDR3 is TGCGCCAGCAGCCCAGGGCACGGGGGCTATGGCTACACCTTC.

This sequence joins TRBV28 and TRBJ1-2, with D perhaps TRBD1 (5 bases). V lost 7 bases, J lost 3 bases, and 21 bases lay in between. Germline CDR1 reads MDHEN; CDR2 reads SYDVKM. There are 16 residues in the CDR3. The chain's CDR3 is CASTPVRRRGDYGYTF. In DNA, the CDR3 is TGTGCCAGCACTCCGGTTCGACGCCGGGGGGACTATGGCTACACCTTC.

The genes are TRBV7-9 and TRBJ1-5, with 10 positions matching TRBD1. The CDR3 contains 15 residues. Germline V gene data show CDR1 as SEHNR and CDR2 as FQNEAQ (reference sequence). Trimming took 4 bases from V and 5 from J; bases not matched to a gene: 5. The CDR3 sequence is CASSSTGTGDQPQHF. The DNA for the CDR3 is TGTGCCAGCAGCTCCACCGGGACAGGGGATCAGCCCCAGCATTTT. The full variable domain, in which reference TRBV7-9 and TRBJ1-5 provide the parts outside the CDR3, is DTGVSQNPRHKITKRGQNVTFRCDPISEHNRLYWYRQTLGQGPEFLTYFQNEAQLEKSRLLSDRFSAERPKGSFSTLEIQRTEQGDSAMYLCASSSTGTGDQPQHFGDGTRLSIL.

In DNA form, the CDR3 reads TGTGCCAGCAGCCCAGCTAGCGGGGCTTACAATGAGCAGTTCTTC. This codes for CASSPASGAYNEQFF. The chain uses TRBV14 and TRBJ2-1; 9 bases fit TRBD2. The CDR3 loop spans 15 amino acids. V shed 4 bases and J 4 bases; nucleotides not matched to a gene: 5. Looked up from germline, CDR1 is SGHDN and CDR2 is FVKESK.

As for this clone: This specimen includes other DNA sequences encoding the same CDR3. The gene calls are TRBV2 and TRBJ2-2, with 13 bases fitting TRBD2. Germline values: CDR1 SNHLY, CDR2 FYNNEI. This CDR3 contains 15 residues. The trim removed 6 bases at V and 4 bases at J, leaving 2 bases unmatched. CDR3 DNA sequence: TGTGCCAGCAGGGGGACTAGCGGGGCCACCGGGGAGCTGTTTTTT. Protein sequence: CASRGTSGATGELFF.

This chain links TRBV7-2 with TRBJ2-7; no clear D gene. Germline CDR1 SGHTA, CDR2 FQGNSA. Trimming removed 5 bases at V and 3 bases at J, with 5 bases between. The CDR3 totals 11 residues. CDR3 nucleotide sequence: TGTGCCAGCAGCCCCCTCTACGAGCAGTACTTC. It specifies CASSPLYEQYF.

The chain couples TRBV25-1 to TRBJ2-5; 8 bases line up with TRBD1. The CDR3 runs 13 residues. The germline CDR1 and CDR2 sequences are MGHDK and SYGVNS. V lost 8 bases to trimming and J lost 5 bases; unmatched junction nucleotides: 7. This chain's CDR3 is CASQTGAVETQYF. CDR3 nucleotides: TGTGCCAGCCAGACAGGGGCGGTGGAGACCCAGTACTTC.

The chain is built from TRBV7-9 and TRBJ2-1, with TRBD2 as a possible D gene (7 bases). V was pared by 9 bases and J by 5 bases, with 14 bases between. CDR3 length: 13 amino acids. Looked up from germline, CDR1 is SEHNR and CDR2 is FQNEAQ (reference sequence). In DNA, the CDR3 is TGTGCCAGAGGGGGGGGTGGGGACAATGAGCAGTTCTTC. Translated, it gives CARGGGGDNEQFF.

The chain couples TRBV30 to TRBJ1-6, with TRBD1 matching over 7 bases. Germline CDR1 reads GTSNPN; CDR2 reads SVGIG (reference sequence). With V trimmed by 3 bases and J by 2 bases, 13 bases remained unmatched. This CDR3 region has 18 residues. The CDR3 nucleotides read TGTGCCTGGAGGGTAGGCCCACAGACAGGGACCTATAATTCACCCCTCCACTTT. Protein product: CAWRVGPQTGTYNSPLHF.

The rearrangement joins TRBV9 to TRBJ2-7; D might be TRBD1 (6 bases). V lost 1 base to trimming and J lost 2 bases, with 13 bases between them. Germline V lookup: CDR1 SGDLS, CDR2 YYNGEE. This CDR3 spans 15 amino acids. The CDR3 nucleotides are TGTGCCAGCAGCGTACAAGAACAGGGCGCCTACGAGCAGTACTTC. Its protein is CASSVQEQGAYEQYF.

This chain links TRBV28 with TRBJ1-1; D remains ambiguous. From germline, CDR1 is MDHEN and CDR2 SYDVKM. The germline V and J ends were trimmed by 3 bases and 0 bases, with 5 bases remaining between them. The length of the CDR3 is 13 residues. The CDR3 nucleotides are TGTGCCAGCAGTTTCTCTGTGAACACTGAAGCTTTCTTT. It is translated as CASSFSVNTEAFF.

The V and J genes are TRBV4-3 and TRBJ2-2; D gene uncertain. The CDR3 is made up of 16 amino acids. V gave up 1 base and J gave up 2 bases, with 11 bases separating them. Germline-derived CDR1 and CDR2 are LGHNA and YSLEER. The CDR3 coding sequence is TGCGCCAGCAGCCAAGGGGCCATCGACAACACCGGGGAGCTGTTTTTT. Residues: CASSQGAIDNTGELFF.

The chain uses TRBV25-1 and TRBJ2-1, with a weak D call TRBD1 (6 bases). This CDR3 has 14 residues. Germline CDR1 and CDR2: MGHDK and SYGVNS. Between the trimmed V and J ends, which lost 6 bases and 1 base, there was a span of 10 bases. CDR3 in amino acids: CASRGQRSYNEQFF. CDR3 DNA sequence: TGTGCCAGCAGGGGACAACGATCCTACAATGAGCAGTTCTTC.